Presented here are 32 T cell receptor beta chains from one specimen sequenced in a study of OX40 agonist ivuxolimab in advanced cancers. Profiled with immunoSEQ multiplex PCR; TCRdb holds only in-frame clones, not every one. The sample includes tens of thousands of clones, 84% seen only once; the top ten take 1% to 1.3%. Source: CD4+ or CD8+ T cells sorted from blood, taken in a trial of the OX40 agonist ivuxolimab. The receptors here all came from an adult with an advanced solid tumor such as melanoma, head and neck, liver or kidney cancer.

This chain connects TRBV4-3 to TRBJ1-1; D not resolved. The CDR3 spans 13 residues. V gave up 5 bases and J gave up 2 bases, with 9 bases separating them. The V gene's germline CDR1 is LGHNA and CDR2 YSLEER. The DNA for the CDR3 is TGCGCCAGCAGCGCCCGGTTTAACACTGAAGCTTTCTTT. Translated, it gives CASSARFNTEAFF.

The chain's CDR3 is CASSEKTGASYEQYF. For the CDR3, the DNA is TGTGCCAGCAGTGAGAAGACAGGGGCCTCCTACGAGCAGTACTTC. This chain joins TRBV5-4 and TRBJ2-7; 8 nucleotides agree with TRBD1. Germline CDR1 and CDR2: SGHNT and YYREEE (reference sequence). CDR3 size: 15 residues. The V segment lost 5 bases and the J segment 0 bases; nucleotides outside the gene matches: 7.

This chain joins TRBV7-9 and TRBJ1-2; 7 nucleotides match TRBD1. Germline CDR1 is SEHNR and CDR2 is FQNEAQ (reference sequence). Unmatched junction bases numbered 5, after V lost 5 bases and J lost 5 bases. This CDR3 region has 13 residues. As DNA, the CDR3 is TGTGCCAGCAGCGAGGGGGCTAGTTATGGCTACACCTTC. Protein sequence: CASSEGASYGYTF.

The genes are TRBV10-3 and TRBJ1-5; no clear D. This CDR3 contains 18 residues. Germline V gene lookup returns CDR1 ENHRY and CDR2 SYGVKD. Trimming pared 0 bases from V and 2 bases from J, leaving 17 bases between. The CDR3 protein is CAISESRARGPGNQPQHF. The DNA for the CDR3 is TGTGCCATCAGTGAGTCGAGGGCTCGTGGTCCGGGCAATCAGCCCCAGCATTTT.

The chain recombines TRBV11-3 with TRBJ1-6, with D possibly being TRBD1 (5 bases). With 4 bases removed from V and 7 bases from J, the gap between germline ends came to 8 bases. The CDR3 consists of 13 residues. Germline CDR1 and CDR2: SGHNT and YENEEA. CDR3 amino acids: CASSSGRNSPLHF. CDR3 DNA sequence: TGTGCCAGCAGCTCGGGACGAAATTCACCCCTCCACTTT. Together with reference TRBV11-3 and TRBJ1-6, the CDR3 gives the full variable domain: EAGVVQSPRYKIIEKKQPVAFWCNPISGHNTLYWYLQNLGQGPELLIRYENEEAVDDSQLPKDRFSAERLKGVDSTLKIQPAELGDSAVYLCASSSGRNSPLHFGNGTRLTVT.

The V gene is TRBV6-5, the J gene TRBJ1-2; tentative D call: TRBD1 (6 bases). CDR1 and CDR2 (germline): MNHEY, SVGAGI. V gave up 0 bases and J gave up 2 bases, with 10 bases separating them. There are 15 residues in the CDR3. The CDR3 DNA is TGTGCCAGCAGTTACTCAGGGGGGCCCAACTATGGCTACACCTTC. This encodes CASSYSGGPNYGYTF.

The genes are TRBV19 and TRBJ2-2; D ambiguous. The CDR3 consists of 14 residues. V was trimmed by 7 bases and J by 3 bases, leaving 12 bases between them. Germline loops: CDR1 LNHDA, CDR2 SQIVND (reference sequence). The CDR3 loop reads CASTRISDTGELFF. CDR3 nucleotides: TGTGCCAGTACGAGAATTTCGGACACCGGGGAGCTGTTTTTT.

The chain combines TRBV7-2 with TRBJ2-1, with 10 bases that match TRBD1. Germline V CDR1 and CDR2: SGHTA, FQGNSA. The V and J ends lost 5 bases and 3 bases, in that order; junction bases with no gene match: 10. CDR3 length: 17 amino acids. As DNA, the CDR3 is TGTGCCAGCAGCCTTCAACCCGGGACAGGGGTCTACAATGAGCAGTTCTTC. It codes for CASSLQPGTGVYNEQFF.

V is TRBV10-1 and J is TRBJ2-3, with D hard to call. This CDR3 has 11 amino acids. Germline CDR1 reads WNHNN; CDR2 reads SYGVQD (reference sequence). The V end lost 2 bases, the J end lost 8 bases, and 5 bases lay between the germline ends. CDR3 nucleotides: TGCGCCAGCAGTGAGGAAGGTACGCAGTATTTT. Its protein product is CASSEEGTQYF.

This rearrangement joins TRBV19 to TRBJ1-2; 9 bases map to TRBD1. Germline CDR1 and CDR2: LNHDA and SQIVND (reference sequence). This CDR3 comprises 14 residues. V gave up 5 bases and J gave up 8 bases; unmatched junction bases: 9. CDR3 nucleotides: TGTGCCAGTAGTCTACGACAGGGGGAGGACGGCTACACCTTC. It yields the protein CASSLRQGEDGYTF.

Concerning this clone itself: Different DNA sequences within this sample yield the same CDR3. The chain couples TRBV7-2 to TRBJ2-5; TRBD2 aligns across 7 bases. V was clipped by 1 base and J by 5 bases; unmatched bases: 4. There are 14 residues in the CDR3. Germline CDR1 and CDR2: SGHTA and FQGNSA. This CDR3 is CASSLVGGRETQYF. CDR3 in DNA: TGTGCCAGCAGCTTAGTGGGGGGGAGGGAGACCCAGTACTTC.

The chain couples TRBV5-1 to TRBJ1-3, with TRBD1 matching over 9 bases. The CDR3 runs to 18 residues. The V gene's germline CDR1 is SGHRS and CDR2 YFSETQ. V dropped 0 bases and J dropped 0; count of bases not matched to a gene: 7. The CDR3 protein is CASSLAGTGSGSGNTIYF. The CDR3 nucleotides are TGCGCCAGCAGCTTGGCAGGGACAGGGAGCGGCTCTGGAAACACCATATATTTT.

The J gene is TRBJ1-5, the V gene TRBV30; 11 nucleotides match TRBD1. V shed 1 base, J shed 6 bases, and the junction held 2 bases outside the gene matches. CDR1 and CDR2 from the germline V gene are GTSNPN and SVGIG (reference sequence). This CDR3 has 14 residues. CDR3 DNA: TGTGCCTGGAGTGGGACAGGGGGCTTTCAGCCCCAGCATTTT. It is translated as CAWSGTGGFQPQHF.

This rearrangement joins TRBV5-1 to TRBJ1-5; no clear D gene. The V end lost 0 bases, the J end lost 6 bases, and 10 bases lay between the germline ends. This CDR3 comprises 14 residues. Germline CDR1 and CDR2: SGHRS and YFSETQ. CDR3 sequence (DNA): TGCGCCAGCAGCTTGGATGGAGCATCTCAGCCCCAGCATTTT. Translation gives CASSLDGASQPQHF. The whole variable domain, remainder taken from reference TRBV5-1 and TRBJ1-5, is KAGVTQTPRYLIKTRGQQVTLSCSPISGHRSVSWYQQTPGQGLQFLFEYFSETQRNKGNFPGRFSGRQFSNSRSEMNVSTLELGDSALYLCASSLDGASQPQHFGDGTRLSIL.

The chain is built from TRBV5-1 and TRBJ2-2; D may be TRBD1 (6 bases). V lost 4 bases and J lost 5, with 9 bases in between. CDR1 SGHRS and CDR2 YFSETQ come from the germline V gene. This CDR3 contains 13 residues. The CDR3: CASSEGQTGELFF. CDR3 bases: TGCGCCAGCAGCGAAGGACAGACCGGGGAGCTGTTTTTT.

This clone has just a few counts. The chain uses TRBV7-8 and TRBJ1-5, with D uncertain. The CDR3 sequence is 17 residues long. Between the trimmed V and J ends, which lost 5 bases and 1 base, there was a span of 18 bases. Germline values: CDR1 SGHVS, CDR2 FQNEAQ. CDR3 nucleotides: TGTGCCAGCAGCCCAGCGACGGGAACGCTAAGCAATCAGCCCCAGCATTTT. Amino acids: CASSPATGTLSNQPQHF. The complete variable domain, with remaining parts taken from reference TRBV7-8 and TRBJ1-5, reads GAGVSQSPRYKVAKRGQDVALRCDPISGHVSLFWYQQALGQGPEFLTYFQNEAQLDKSGLPSDRFFAERPEGSVSTLKIQRTQQEDSAVYLCASSPATGTLSNQPQHFGDGTRLSIL.

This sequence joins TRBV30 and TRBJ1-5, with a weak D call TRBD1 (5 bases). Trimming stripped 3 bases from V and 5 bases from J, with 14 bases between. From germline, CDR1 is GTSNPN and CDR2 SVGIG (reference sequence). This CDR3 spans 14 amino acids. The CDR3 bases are TGTGCCTGGAGGGGGGATATGGGCGATCAGCCCCAGCATTTT. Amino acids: CAWRGDMGDQPQHF.

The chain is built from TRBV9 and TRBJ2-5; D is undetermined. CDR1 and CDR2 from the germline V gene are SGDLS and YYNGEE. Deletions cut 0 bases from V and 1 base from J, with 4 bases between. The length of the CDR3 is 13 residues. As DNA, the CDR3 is TGTGCCAGCAGCGTAGGGTTCCAAGAGACCCAGTACTTC. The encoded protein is CASSVGFQETQYF.

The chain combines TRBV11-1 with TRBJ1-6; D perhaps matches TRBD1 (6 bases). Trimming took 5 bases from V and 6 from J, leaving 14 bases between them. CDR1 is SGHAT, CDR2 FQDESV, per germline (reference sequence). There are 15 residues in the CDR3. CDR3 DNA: TGTGCCAGCAGCCCAGACGGCAGGGGTAATTCACCCCTCCACTTT. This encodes CASSPDGRGNSPLHF.

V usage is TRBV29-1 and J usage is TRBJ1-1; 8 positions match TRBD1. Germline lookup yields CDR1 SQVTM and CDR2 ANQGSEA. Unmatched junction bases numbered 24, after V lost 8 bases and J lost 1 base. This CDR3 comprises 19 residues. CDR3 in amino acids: CSPQPRGRATRPGNTEAFF. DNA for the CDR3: TGCAGCCCTCAGCCCAGGGGGCGTGCTACAAGGCCCGGGAACACTGAAGCTTTCTTT. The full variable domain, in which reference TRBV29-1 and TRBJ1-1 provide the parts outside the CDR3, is SAVISQKPSRDICQRGTSLTIQCQVDSQVTMMFWYRQQPGQSLTLIATANQGSEATYESGFVIDKFPISRPNLTFSTLTVSNMSPEDSSIYLCSPQPRGRATRPGNTEAFFGQGTRLTVV.

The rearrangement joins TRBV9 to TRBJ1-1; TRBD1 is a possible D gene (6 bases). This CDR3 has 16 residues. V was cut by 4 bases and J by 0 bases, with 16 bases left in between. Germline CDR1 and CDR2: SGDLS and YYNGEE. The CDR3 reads CASSSRGGGVNTEAFF. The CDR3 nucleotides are TGTGCCAGCAGCTCCCGAGGAGGGGGTGTGAACACTGAAGCTTTCTTT.

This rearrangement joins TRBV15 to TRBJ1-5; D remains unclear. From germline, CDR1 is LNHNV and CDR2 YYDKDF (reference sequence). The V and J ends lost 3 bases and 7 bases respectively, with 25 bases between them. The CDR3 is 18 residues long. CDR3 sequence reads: CATSSPGIMGIGIQPQHF. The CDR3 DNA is TGTGCCACCAGCAGTCCCGGGATTATGGGGATTGGGATACAGCCCCAGCATTTT.

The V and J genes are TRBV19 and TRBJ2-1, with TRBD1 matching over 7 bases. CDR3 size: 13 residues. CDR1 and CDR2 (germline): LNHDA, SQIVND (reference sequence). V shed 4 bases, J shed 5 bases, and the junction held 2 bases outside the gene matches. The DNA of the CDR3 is TGTGCCAGTAGTAGGGACAGTAACAATGAGCAGTTCTTC. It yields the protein CASSRDSNNEQFF.

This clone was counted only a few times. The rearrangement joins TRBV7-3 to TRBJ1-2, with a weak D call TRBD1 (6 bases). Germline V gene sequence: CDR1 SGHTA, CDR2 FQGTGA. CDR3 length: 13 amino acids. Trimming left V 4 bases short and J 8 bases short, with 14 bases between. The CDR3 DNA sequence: TGTGCCAGCAGCTCCACGGGGGCCGGCGGCTACACCTTC. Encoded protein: CASSSTGAGGYTF.

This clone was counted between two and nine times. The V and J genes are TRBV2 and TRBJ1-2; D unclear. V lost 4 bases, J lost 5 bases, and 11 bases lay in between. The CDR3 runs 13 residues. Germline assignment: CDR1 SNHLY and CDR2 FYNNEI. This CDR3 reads CASSGDGFYGYTF. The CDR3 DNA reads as TGTGCCAGCAGTGGAGACGGATTTTATGGCTACACCTTC.

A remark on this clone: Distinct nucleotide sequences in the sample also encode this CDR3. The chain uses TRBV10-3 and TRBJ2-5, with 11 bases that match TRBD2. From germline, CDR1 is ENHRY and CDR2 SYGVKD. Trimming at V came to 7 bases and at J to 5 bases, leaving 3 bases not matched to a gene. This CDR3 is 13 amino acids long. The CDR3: CAITSGGRETQYF. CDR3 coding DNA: TGTGCCATCACTAGCGGGGGGCGGGAGACCCAGTACTTC.

CDR3 region: CASSQRGDAILVGIQYF. The CDR3 region has the DNA TGTGCCAGCAGCCAGCGAGGGGACGCAATCCTGGTGGGCATTCAGTACTTC. This sequence joins TRBV21-1 and TRBJ2-4. TRBV21-1 is deemed a pseudogene. The CDR3 extends over 17 amino acids.

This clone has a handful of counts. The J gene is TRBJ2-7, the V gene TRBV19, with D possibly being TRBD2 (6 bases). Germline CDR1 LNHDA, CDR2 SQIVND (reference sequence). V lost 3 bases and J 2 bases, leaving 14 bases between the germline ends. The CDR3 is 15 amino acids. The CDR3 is CASSIVGGPPYEQYF. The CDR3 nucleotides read TGTGCCAGTAGTATCGTTGGAGGGCCCCCCTACGAGCAGTACTTC.

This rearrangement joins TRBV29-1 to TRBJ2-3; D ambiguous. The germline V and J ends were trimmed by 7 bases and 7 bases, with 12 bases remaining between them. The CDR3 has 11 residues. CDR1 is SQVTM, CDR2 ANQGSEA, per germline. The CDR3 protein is CSAVRGNTQYF. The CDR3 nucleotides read TGCAGCGCCGTCAGAGGAAATACGCAGTATTTT.

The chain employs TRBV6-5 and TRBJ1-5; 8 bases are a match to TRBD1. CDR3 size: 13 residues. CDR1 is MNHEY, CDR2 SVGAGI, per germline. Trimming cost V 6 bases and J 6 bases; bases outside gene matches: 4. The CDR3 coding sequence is TGTGCCAGCAGCAGGGGGCAGGGTCAGCCCCAGCATTTT. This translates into CASSRGQGQPQHF.

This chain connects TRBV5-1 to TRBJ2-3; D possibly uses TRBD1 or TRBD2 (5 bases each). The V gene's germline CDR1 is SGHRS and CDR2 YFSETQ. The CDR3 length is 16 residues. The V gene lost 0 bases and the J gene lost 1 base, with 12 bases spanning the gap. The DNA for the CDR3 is TGCGCCAGCAGCTTGGTTGGGGACCTCGGCACAGATACGCAGTATTTT. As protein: CASSLVGDLGTDTQYF.

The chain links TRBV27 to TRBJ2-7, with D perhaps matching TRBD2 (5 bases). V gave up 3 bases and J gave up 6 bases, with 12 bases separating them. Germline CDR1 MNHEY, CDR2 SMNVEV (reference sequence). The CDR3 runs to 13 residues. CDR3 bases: TGTGCCAGCAGTTTGGGAGCCCTCTCCGAGCAGTACGTC. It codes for CASSLGALSEQYV.